This T cell receptor (beta chain) came from a study of cytomegalovirus exposure and HLA in healthy donors. After removal of 4 bases from V and 4 bases from J, the junction contained 15 bases not matched to a gene. This CDR3 comprises 18 residues. In germline, CDR1 is SNHLY, CDR2 FYNNEI. The assay was immunoSEQ multiplex PCR, and TCRdb's table has in-frame clones only and misses some. The sample includes some 180,000 clones, around nine tenths of them seen just once. The sequencing input was PBMCs. This TCR came from a young man in good health and CMV-seropositive. The V gene is TRBV2, the J gene TRBJ1-4, with 7 bases lining up with TRBD1. The chain's CDR3 is CASSVSVTDQGDNEKLFF. CDR3 in DNA: TGTGCCAGCAGTGTTTCCGTTACGGACCAGGGGGATAATGAAAAACTGTTTTTT.